Presented here are 9 T cell receptor beta chains from one specimen sequenced in a study of early T cells in non-severe SARS-CoV-2 infection. A single record per CDR3 protein comes from TCRdb applying MiXCR to the 5' RACE reads. This table has about 82,000 distinct CDR3 sequences, roughly 13% appearing once. Sequences were obtained from whole blood. Receptors were obtained from an adult who was a healthcare worker with PCR-confirmed SARS-CoV-2 infection or an uninfected control (not recorded which).

The chain has TRBV6-1 and TRBJ1-4; D gene uncertain. Trimming left V 5 bases short and J 0 bases short, with 13 bases between. The CDR3 contains 16 residues. CDR1 and CDR2 from the germline V gene are MNHNS and SASEGT. The CDR3 loop is CASSWTDLATNEKLFF. In nucleotides, the CDR3 is TGTGCCAGCAGTTGGACCGACCTTGCAACTAATGAAAAACTGTTTTTT.

This clonotype showed up just a few times. The chain employs TRBV5-5 and TRBJ1-2; a possible D gene is TRBD1 (5 bases). The germline V gene has CDR1 SGHKS and CDR2 YYEKEE (reference sequence). This CDR3 has 14 residues. V dropped 1 base and J dropped 5 bases, with 12 bases sitting between them. CDR3 nucleotides: TGTGCCAGCAGCTTGTGGGGGGACGGATATGGCTACACCTTC. Its translation is CASSLWGDGYGYTF.

This clonotype is a singleton in its sample. A read error may account for a junction end that differs from germline. The V call is TRBV20-1, the J call TRBJ1-2, with a weak D call TRBD1 (5 bases). The CDR3 length is 12 residues. Germline V CDR1 and CDR2: DFQATT, SNEGSKA (reference sequence). The CDR3 DNA is TGCAGTGCTAGAGATCAAGGGGAAGGCTACATCTTC. Protein sequence: CSARDQGEGYIF.

This clonotype was found many times. This chain connects TRBV6-2 or TRBV6-3 to TRBJ1-1; D remains ambiguous. V lost 5 bases and J 0 bases, leaving 16 bases between the germline ends. The CDR3 consists of 16 residues. The germline CDR1 and CDR2 sequences are MNHEY and SVGEGT. CDR3: CASSKAGWYMNTEAFF. DNA of the CDR3: TGTGCCAGCAGTAAGGCGGGGTGGTATATGAACACTGAAGCTTTCTTT.

The sample holds many counts of this clonotype. The rearrangement uses TRBV10-3 and TRBJ1-1, with D uncertain. Trimming shortened V by 3 bases and J by 0 bases, and 5 bases separated the two germline ends. The CDR3 covers 13 residues. Germline assignment: CDR1 ENHRY and CDR2 SYGVKD. In nucleotides, the CDR3 is TGTGCCATCAGTGACAGCTTGAACACTGAAGCTTTCTTT. Its translation is CAISDSLNTEAFF.

A few counts support this clonotype. The chain uses TRBV28 and TRBJ1-2, with 8 bases aligning to TRBD1. Germline V lookup: CDR1 MDHEN, CDR2 SYDVKM. V gave up 5 bases and J gave up 6 bases; unmatched junction bases: 2. This CDR3 has 12 amino acids. The DNA of the CDR3 is TGTGCCAGCAGTGGCAGGGGGCATGGCTACACCTTC. Translation gives CASSGRGHGYTF.

This clonotype was detected ten times or more. The chain links TRBV9 to TRBJ1-2; TRBD1 is a possible D gene (6 bases). This CDR3 region has 15 residues. The ends were cut back, 0 bases at V and 3 bases at J, with 12 bases in the middle. CDR1 and CDR2 from the germline V gene are SGDLS and YYNGEE. CDR3 sequence: CASSVAGGAHYGYTF. CDR3 nucleotides: TGTGCCAGCAGCGTAGCCGGGGGCGCCCACTATGGCTACACCTTC.

This clonotype was seen ten or more times. This sequence joins TRBV20-1 and TRBJ1-4, with D hard to call. V lost 5 bases and J 6 bases, leaving 19 bases between the germline ends. Germline-derived CDR1 and CDR2 are DFQATT and SNEGSKA (reference sequence). The CDR3 runs to 15 residues. The CDR3: CSAPSAGSVDEKLFF. CDR3 coding DNA: TGCAGTGCTCCGAGCGCGGGGAGCGTCGATGAAAAACTGTTTTTT.

This clonotype turned up a few times. The chain has TRBV12-3 or TRBV12-4 and TRBJ2-1; 7 bases fit TRBD2. The CDR3 consists of 13 residues. V gave up 7 bases and J gave up 6 bases; unmatched junction bases: 6. CDR3 sequence reads: CASTPTGGNEQFF. CDR3 nucleotides: TGTGCCAGCACCCCTACGGGGGGCAATGAGCAGTTCTTC.